This T cell receptor beta chain was documented in a study of blood T cell repertoires in COVID-19. Overall study context: From T cells, B-cell-depleted T cells, or PBMCs came the material, which was cDNA or gDNA.

The data were produced by immunoSEQ multiplex PCR, yet TCRdb's version contains in-frame clones alone and is incomplete. The sample consists of about 220,000 clones, approximately 80% of them appearing once. The CDR3 consists of 14 residues. With V trimmed by 2 bases and J by 4 bases, 3 bases remained unmatched. The germline CDR1 and CDR2 sequences are SGHVS and FNYEAQ. This clone was counted a few times. The genes are TRBV7-6 and TRBJ2-7, with 9 bases that match TRBD1. The receptor's source is a woman aged 55-70 years who had recovered from COVID-19. Material for sequencing was PBMCs or T cells enriched from blood (not recorded which). The chain's CDR3 is CASSLFGQGYEQYF. CDR3 DNA: TGTGCCAGCAGCTTATTTGGACAGGGGTACGAGCAGTACTTC. The full variable domain, its missing parts supplied by reference TRBV7-6 and TRBJ2-7, is GAGVSQSPRYKVTKRGQDVALRCDPISGHVSLYWYRQALGQGPEFLTYFNYEAQQDKSGLPNDRFSAERPEGSISTLTIQRTEQRDSAMYRCASSLFGQGYEQYFGPGTRLTVT.